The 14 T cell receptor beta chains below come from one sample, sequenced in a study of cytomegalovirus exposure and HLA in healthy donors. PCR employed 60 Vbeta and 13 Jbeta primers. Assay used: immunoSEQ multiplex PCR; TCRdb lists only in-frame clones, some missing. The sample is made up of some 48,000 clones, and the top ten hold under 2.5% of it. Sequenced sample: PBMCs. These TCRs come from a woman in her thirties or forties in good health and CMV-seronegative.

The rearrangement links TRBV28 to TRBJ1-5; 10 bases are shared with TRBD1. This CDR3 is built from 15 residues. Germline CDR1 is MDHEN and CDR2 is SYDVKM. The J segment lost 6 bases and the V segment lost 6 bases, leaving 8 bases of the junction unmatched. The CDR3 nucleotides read TGTGCCAGCAGACGGGGACAGGGGCGAAGTCAGCCCCAGCATTTT. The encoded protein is CASRRGQGRSQPQHF.

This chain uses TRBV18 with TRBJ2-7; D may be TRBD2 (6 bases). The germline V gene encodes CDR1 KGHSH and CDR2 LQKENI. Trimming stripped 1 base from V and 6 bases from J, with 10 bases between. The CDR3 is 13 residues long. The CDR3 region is CASSPRGEREQYF. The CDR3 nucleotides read TGTGCCAGCTCACCACGGGGGGAGCGCGAGCAGTACTTC.

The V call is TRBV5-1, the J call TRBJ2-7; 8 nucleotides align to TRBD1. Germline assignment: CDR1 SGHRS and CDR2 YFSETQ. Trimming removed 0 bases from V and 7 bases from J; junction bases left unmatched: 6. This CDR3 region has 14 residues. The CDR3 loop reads CASSLGDRPREQYF. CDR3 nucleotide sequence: TGCGCCAGCAGCTTGGGGGACAGGCCTCGAGAGCAGTACTTC.

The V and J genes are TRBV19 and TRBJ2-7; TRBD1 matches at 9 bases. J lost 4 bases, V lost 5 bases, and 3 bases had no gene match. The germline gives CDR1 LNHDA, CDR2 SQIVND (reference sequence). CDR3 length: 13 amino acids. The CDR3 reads CASSSGQGYEQYF. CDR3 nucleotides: TGTGCCAGTAGTTCCGGACAGGGGTACGAGCAGTACTTC.

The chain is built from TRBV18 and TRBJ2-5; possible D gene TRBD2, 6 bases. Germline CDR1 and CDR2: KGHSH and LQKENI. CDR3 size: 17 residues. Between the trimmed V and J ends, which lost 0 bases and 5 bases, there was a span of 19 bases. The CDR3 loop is CASSPPYEETREETQYF. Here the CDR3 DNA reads TGTGCCAGCTCACCACCTTATGAAGAGACTAGAGAGGAGACCCAGTACTTC.

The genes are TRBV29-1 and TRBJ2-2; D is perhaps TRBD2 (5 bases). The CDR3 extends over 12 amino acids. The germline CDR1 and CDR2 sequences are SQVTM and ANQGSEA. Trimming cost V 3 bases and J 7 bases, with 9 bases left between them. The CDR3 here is CSVEGSVGELFF. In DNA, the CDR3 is TGCAGCGTTGAGGGGAGCGTCGGGGAGCTGTTTTTT.

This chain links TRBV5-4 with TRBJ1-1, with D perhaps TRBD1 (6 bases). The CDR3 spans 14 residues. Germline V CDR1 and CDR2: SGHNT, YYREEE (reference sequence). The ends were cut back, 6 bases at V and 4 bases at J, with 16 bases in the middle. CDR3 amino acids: CASTTPQGPTEAFF. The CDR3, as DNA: TGTGCCAGCACCACTCCACAGGGCCCCACTGAAGCTTTCTTT. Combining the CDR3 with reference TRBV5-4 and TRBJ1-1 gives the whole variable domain ETGVTQSPTHLIKTRGQQVTLRCSSQSGHNTVSWYQQALGQGPQFIFQYYREEENGRGNFPPRFSGLQFPNYSSELNVNALELDDSALYLCASTTPQGPTEAFFGQGTRLTVV.

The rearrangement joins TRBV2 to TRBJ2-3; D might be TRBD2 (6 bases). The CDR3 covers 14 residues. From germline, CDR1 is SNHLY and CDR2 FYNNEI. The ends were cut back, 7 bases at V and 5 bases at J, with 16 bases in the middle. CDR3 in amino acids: CASNGGVGEDTQYF. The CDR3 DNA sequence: TGTGCCAGCAACGGAGGGGTGGGAGAAGATACGCAGTATTTT.

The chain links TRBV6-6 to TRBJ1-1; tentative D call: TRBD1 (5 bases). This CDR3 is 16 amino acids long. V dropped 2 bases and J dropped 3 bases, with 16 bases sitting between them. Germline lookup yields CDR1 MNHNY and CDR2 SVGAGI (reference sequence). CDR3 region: CASSYNGWGGDTEAFF. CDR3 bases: TGTGCCAGCAGTTACAACGGGTGGGGGGGGGACACTGAAGCTTTCTTT.

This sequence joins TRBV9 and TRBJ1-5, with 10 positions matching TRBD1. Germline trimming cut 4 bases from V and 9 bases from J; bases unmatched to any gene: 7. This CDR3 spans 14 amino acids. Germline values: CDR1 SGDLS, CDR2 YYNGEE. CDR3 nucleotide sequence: TGTGCCAGCAGCCCGACAGGGGGCTTCGGGCCCCAGCATTTT. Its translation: CASSPTGGFGPQHF.

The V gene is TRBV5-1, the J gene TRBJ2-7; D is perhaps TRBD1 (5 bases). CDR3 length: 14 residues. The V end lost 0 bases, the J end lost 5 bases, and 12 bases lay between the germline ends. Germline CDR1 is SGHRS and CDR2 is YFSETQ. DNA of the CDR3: TGCGCCAGCAGCTTGGTGCCAGGGAAGGACGAGCAGTACTTC. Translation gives CASSLVPGKDEQYF.

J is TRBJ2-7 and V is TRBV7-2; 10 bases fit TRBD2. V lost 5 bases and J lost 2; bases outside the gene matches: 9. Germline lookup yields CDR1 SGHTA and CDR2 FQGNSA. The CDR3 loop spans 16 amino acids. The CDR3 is CASSVGLAVHAYEQYF. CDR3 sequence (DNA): TGTGCCAGCAGCGTAGGACTAGCGGTACACGCCTACGAGCAGTACTTC.

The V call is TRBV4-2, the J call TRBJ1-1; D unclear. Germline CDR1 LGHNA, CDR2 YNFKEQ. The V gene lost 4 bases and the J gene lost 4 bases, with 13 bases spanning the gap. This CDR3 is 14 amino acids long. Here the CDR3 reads CASSRPEGITEAFF. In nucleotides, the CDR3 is TGTGCCAGCAGCCGACCGGAGGGTATCACTGAAGCTTTCTTT.

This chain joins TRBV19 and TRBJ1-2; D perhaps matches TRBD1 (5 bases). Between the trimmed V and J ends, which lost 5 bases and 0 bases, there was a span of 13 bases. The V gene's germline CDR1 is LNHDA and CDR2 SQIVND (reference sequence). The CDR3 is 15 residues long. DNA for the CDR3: TGTGCCAGTAGTGGTGGGGGGGGAACTAACTATGGCTACACCTTC. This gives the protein CASSGGGGTNYGYTF.